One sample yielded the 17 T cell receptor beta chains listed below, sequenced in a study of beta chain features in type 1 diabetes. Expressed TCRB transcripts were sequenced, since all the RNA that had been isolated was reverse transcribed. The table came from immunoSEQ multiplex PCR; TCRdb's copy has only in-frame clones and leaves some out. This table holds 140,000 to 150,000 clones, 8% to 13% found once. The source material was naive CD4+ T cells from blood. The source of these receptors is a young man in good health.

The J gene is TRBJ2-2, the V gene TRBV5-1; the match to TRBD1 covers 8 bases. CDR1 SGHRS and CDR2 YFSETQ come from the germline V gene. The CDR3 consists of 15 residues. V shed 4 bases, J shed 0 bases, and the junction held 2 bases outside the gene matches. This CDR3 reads CASSLQGANTGELFF. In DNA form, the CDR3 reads TGCGCCAGCAGCCTACAGGGGGCGAACACCGGGGAGCTGTTTTTT.

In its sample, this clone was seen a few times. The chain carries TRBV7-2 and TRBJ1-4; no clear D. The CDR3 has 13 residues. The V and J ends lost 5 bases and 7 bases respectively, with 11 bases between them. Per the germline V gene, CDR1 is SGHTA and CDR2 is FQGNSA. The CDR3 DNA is TGTGCCAGCAGCCGAAACAGTGGTGAAAAACTGTTTTTT. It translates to CASSRNSGEKLFF.

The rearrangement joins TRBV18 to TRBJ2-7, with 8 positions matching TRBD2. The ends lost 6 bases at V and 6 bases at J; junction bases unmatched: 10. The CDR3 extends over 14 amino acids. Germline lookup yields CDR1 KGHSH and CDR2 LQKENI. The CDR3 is CASSRGGASLEQYF. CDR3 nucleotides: TGTGCCAGCTCCCGGGGGGGGGCCTCCCTCGAGCAGTACTTC.

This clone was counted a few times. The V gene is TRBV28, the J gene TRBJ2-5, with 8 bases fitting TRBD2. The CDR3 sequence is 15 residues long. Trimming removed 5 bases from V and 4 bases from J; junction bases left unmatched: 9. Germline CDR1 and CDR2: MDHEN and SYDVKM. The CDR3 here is CASSLGRGDLETQYF. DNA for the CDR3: TGTGCCAGCAGTCTCGGGAGGGGTGACTTAGAGACCCAGTACTTC.

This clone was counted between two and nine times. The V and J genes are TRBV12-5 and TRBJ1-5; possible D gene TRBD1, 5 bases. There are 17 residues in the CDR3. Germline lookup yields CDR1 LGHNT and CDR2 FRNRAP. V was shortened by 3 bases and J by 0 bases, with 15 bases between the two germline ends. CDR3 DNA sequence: TGTGCTAGTGGTTTTGGGGCCCCTTCCTATAGCAATCAGCCCCAGCATTTT. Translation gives CASGFGAPSYSNQPQHF.

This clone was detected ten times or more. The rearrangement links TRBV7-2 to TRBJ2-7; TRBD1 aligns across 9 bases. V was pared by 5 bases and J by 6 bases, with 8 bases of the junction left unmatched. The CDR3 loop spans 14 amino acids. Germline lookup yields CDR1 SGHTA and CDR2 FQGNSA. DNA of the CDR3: TGTGCCAGCAGCCCCGGGACAGGGCAAGGCGAGCAGTACTTC. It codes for CASSPGTGQGEQYF.

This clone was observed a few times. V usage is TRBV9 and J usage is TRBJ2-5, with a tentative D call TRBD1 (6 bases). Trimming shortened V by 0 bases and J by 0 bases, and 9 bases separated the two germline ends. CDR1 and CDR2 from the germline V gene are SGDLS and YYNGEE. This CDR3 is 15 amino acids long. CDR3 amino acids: CASSVAGAYQETQYF. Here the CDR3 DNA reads TGTGCCAGCAGCGTAGCAGGGGCCTACCAAGAGACCCAGTACTTC.

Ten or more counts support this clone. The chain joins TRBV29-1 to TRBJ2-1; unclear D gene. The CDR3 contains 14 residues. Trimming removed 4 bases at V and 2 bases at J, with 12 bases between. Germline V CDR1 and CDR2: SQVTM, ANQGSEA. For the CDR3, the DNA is TGCAGCGTTGCACCCAGGTTAGCCTACAATGAGCAGTTCTTC. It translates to CSVAPRLAYNEQFF.

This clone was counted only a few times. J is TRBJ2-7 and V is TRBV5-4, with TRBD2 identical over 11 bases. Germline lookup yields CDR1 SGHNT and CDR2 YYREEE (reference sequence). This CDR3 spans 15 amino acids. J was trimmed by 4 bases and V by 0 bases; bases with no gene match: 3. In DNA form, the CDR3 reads TGTGCCAGCAGCTTGGATCCTAGCGGGGGGTACGAGCAGTACTTC. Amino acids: CASSLDPSGGYEQYF.

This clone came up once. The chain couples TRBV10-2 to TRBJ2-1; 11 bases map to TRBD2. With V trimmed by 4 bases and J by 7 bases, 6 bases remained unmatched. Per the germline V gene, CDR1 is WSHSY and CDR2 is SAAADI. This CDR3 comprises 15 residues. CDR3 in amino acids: CASSVIAGGRNEQFF. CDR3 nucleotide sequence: TGCGCCAGCAGTGTCATAGCGGGGGGGCGAAATGAGCAGTTCTTC.

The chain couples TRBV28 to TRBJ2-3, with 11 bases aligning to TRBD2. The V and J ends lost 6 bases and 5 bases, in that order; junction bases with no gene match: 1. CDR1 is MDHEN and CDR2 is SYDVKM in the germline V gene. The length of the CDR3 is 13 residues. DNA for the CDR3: TGTGCCAGCAGACTAGCGGGGGAAGATACGCAGTATTTT. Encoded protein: CASRLAGEDTQYF.

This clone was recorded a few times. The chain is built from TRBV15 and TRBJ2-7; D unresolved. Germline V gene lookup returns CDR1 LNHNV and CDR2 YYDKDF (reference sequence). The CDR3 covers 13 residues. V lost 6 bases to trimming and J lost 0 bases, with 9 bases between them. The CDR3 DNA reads TGTGCCACCAGTTCTGTGAGCTCCTACGAGCAGTACTTC. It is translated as CATSSVSSYEQYF.

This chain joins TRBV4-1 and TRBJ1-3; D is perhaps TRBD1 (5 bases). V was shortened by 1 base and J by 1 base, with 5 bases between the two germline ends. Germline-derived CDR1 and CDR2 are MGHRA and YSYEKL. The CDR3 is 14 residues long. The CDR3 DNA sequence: TGCGCCAGCAGCCAAGGGACATCTGGAAACACCATATATTTT. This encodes CASSQGTSGNTIYF.

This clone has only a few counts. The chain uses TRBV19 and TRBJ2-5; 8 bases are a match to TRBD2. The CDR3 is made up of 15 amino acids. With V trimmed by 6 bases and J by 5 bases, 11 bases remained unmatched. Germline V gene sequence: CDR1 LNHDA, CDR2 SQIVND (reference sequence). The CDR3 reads CASSPAAGARETQYF. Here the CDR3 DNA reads TGTGCCAGTAGCCCTGCAGCGGGGGCGCGGGAGACCCAGTACTTC.

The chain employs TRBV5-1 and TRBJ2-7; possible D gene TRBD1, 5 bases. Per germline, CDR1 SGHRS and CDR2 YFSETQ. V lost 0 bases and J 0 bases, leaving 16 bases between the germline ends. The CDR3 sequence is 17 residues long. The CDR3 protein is CASSLAVGHLSSYEQYF. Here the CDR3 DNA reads TGCGCCAGCAGCTTGGCTGTCGGACACCTAAGCTCCTACGAGCAGTACTTC.

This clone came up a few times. CDR3 in DNA: TGTGCCAGCAGCTTAGCCGGACAGATTACCGGGGAGCTGTTTTTT. Encoded protein: CASSLAGQITGELFF. The chain combines TRBV7-2 with TRBJ2-2; a possible D gene is TRBD1 (6 bases). CDR3 length: 15 residues. Trimming pared 0 bases from V and 5 bases from J, leaving 10 bases between. The germline gives CDR1 SGHTA, CDR2 FQGNSA.

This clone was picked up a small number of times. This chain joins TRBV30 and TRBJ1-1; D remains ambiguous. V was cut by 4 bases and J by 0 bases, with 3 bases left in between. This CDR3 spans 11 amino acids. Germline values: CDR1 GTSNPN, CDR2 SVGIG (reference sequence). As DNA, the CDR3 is TGTGCCTGGACCGTGAACACTGAAGCTTTCTTT. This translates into CAWTVNTEAFF.